One sample yielded the 27 T cell receptor beta chains listed below, sequenced in a study of response to subunit inactivated influenza vaccine. TCRdb fed the RT-PCR reads into MiXCR, producing one record per CDR3 protein. The sample includes under 850,000 distinct CDR3 sequences, about a fifth of them seen just once. Sequences were derived from PBMCs from blood, sampled approximately 5 days after vaccination. Receptor source: a man aged 45-65 years who received an inactivated influenza vaccine.

The genes are TRBV6-1 and TRBJ1-6; tentative D call: TRBD1 (6 bases). The V and J ends lost 6 bases and 5 bases respectively, with 11 bases between them. Germline CDR1 is MNHNS and CDR2 is SASEGT. This CDR3 region has 14 residues. In DNA, the CDR3 is TGTGCCAGCAGAGGGGGTAGAAATAATTCACCCCTCCACTTT. Translation: CASRGGRNNSPLHF.

This clonotype was seen a handful of times. The chain joins TRBV7-8 to TRBJ2-7; D perhaps matches TRBD1 (5 bases). Trimming cost V 1 base and J 5 bases, with 18 bases left between them. Germline V gives CDR1 SGHVS, CDR2 FQNEAQ. The CDR3 sequence is 16 residues long. The CDR3 nucleotides read TGTGCCAGCAGCTTAGTCACTCGGCAGGGTAACCACGAGCAGTACTTC. Its protein product is CASSLVTRQGNHEQYF.

V gene TRBV5-1 combines with J gene TRBJ2-3, with 10 bases fitting TRBD2. The CDR3 consists of 17 residues. Trimming took 5 bases from V and 0 from J; bases not matched to a gene: 9. CDR1 SGHRS and CDR2 YFSETQ come from the germline V gene. For the CDR3, the DNA is TGCGCCAGCAGTAGGACAGCGGGGGGGCTCAGCACAGATACGCAGTATTTT. Protein: CASSRTAGGLSTDTQYF.

The CDR3 loop reads CASSLSLDSQETQYF. The CDR3 DNA reads TGTGCCAGCAGCTTAAGTCTAGACAGTCAAGAGACCCAGTACTTC. The rearrangement uses TRBV7-9 and TRBJ2-5; TRBD1 might be the D (5 bases). Trimming shortened V by 2 bases and J by 2 bases, and 12 bases separated the two germline ends. The germline V gene has CDR1 SEHNR and CDR2 FQNEAQ (reference sequence). This CDR3 comprises 15 residues.

This clonotype was counted once. The CDR3 coding sequence is TGCGCCAGCAGCCAGCCAGGGGATGAGCAGTTCTTC. It yields the protein CASSQPGDEQFF. The chain is built from TRBV4-1 and TRBJ2-1, with D perhaps matching TRBD1 (6 bases). The V gene lost 3 bases and the J gene lost 8 bases, with 8 bases spanning the gap. The CDR3 covers 12 residues. Germline V gene sequence: CDR1 MGHRA, CDR2 YSYEKL.

The table lists this clonotype with a few counts. V is TRBV4-3 and J is TRBJ2-1, with 9 bases lining up with TRBD2. The CDR3 is 17 residues long. Per germline, CDR1 LGHNA and CDR2 YSLEER. Losses at the gene ends were 2 bases for V and 6 bases for J; bases not matched to a gene: 11. The CDR3 nucleotides read TGCGCCAGCAGCCAAAAAGGGCGACTAGCGGCAACCAATGAGCAGTTCTTC. It codes for CASSQKGRLAATNEQFF.

J is TRBJ2-7 and V is TRBV7-2, with 7 bases identical to TRBD2. J was trimmed by 2 bases and V by 4 bases; bases with no gene match: 8. There are 15 residues in the CDR3. Germline V CDR1 and CDR2: SGHTA, FQGNSA. CDR3 DNA: TGTGCCAGCAGCTACGGACTAGAAACTACCTACGAGCAGTACTTC. This gives the protein CASSYGLETTYEQYF.

This clonotype occurred a few times. The rearrangement joins TRBV6-1 to TRBJ2-7, with a tentative D call TRBD1 (6 bases). Trimming removed 6 bases at V and 2 bases at J, with 20 bases between. The CDR3 is 16 amino acids. Germline values: CDR1 MNHNS, CDR2 SASEGT. DNA of the CDR3: TGTGCCAGCAGCGTGGTTTTGACAGGTCTAACCTACGAGCAGTACTTC. This encodes CASSVVLTGLTYEQYF.

This clonotype was seen a handful of times. The V and J genes are TRBV29-1 and TRBJ1-4; 10 bases fit TRBD1. The CDR3 contains 15 residues. V was clipped by 6 bases and J by 7 bases; unmatched bases: 11. The germline V gene encodes CDR1 SQVTM and CDR2 ANQGSEA. CDR3 amino acids: CSVTYPGQGFEKLFF. The DNA for the CDR3 is TGCAGCGTGACATACCCGGGACAGGGGTTTGAAAAACTGTTTTTT.

The chain links TRBV7-2 to TRBJ2-7; unclear D gene. CDR1 SGHTA and CDR2 FQGNSA come from the germline V gene. V lost 5 bases to trimming and J lost 6 bases, with 20 bases between them. The length of the CDR3 is 15 residues. This chain's CDR3 is CASSPRRQDGTEQYF. DNA of the CDR3: TGTGCCAGCAGCCCGAGGCGGCAGGACGGAACCGAGCAGTACTTC.

The sample holds a few counts of this clonotype. The chain uses TRBV6-1 and TRBJ2-2, with TRBD1 identical over 9 bases. The trim removed 6 bases at V and 7 bases at J, leaving 6 bases unmatched. The CDR3 is made up of 14 amino acids. In germline, CDR1 is MNHNS, CDR2 SASEGT. In DNA, the CDR3 is TGTGCCAGCAGAGAACAGGGGGCGCGCGGGGAGCTGTTTTTT. This encodes CASREQGARGELFF.

This clonotype was seen a few times. This CDR3 is CASSLDRAGYGYTF. The CDR3, as DNA: TGTGCCAGCAGCTTGGACAGGGCAGGGTATGGCTACACCTTC. The rearrangement links TRBV9 to TRBJ1-2; 8 bases line up with TRBD1. The CDR3 has 14 amino acids. The V gene end was trimmed by 4 bases and the J gene end by 5 bases; junction bases not matched to a gene: 7. Germline lookup yields CDR1 SGDLS and CDR2 YYNGEE.

The J gene is TRBJ2-3, the V gene TRBV20-1; TRBD2 aligns across 10 bases. Germline V gene sequence: CDR1 DFQATT, CDR2 SNEGSKA (reference sequence). V was pared by 6 bases and J by 4 bases, with 10 bases of the junction left unmatched. CDR3 length equals 15 residues. The CDR3: CSAEFSGGRSDTQYF. In DNA form, the CDR3 reads TGCAGTGCGGAATTTAGCGGGGGGCGATCAGATACGCAGTATTTT.

The chain is built from TRBV7-8 and TRBJ2-7; TRBD1 matches 7 bases. CDR1 is SGHVS and CDR2 is FQNEAQ in the germline V gene. The CDR3 runs to 13 residues. V lost 5 bases and J lost 1; bases outside the gene matches: 2. The CDR3 protein is CASSMGQSYEQYF. CDR3 bases: TGTGCCAGCAGCATGGGACAGTCCTACGAGCAGTACTTC.

A few counts support this clonotype. CDR3 in amino acids: CATSSLLRTESRNTQYF. CDR3 in DNA: TGTGCCACCAGCAGCCTACTAAGGACCGAATCGAGAAATACGCAGTATTTT. The J gene is TRBJ2-3, the V gene TRBV15, with D unclear. Germline loops: CDR1 LNHNV, CDR2 YYDKDF (reference sequence). Trimming removed 3 bases at V and 7 bases at J, with 23 bases between. The CDR3 runs 17 residues.

This sequence joins TRBV5-6 and TRBJ1-1, with D perhaps matching TRBD1 (5 bases). CDR3 size: 13 residues. The ends were cut back, 5 bases at V and 10 bases at J, with 18 bases in the middle. CDR1 is SGHDT and CDR2 is YYEEEE in the germline V gene. The chain's CDR3 is CASSLAGLRRAFF. The CDR3 nucleotides are TGTGCCAGCAGTCTTGCAGGGTTGAGAAGAGCTTTCTTT.

The sample holds a few counts of this clonotype. CDR3 bases: TGCAGTGCTAGTGTCCGCAACACTGAAGCTTTCTTT. Its translation: CSASVRNTEAFF. The genes are TRBV20-1 and TRBJ1-1; D is ambiguous. The CDR3 has 12 amino acids. V gave up 3 bases and J gave up 2 bases, with 7 bases separating them. CDR1 is DFQATT, CDR2 SNEGSKA, per germline (reference sequence).

This clonotype appeared many times. The genes are TRBV29-1 and TRBJ2-7, with 9 bases that match TRBD1. There are 13 residues in the CDR3. Germline CDR1 is SQVTM and CDR2 is ANQGSEA. V lost 7 bases, J lost 3 bases, and 7 bases stayed unmatched. The CDR3 is CSATGQGLYEQYF. The DNA of the CDR3 is TGCAGCGCTACGGGACAGGGTCTCTACGAGCAGTACTTC.

This clonotype was counted a few times. The chain recombines TRBV7-6 with TRBJ2-3; D remains ambiguous. The CDR3 extends over 14 amino acids. Trimming pared 0 bases from V and 1 base from J, leaving 5 bases between. CDR1 is SGHVS and CDR2 is FNYEAQ in the germline V gene. CDR3 nucleotide sequence: TGTGCCAGCAGCTTAGCTTGGGGCACAGATACGCAGTATTTT. Translation: CASSLAWGTDTQYF.

The V call is TRBV20-1, the J call TRBJ2-7; 12 bases agree with TRBD1. After removal of 2 bases from V and 7 bases from J, the junction contained 6 bases not matched to a gene. The CDR3 extends over 14 amino acids. Germline CDR1 reads DFQATT; CDR2 reads SNEGSKA (reference sequence). The CDR3 loop is CSARWGQGAREQYF. The DNA of the CDR3 is TGCAGTGCTAGATGGGGACAGGGGGCGAGGGAGCAGTACTTC.

This clonotype has just a few counts. The chain carries TRBV19 and TRBJ2-7; perhaps TRBD2 as D (5 bases). CDR1 is LNHDA, CDR2 SQIVND, per germline (reference sequence). V dropped 2 bases and J dropped 4 bases, with 9 bases sitting between them. The CDR3 runs to 13 residues. This CDR3 is CASSIIEGYEQYF. Here the CDR3 DNA reads TGTGCCAGTAGTATAATCGAGGGATACGAGCAGTACTTC.

This chain joins TRBV7-2 and TRBJ1-2, with D perhaps TRBD1 (5 bases). The germline V gene encodes CDR1 SGHTA and CDR2 FQGNSA. V was clipped by 4 bases and J by 4 bases, with 16 bases between them. CDR3 size: 15 residues. CDR3 residues: CASSSLTGSRYGYTF. CDR3 coding DNA: TGTGCCAGCAGCTCCCTTACAGGCTCCCGCTATGGCTACACCTTC.

Only a few counts were recorded for this clonotype. The V call is TRBV29-1, the J call TRBJ2-1; the D is unclear. Germline V gene data show CDR1 as SQVTM and CDR2 as ANQGSEA. Trimming removed 1 base from V and 0 bases from J, with 10 bases in between. The CDR3 runs to 15 residues. The CDR3 DNA is TGCAGCGTTGAAGGGGCAGTTCGCTCCTACAATGAGCAGTTCTTC. As protein: CSVEGAVRSYNEQFF.

This chain connects TRBV14 to TRBJ2-7; D might be TRBD1 (6 bases). CDR1 SGHDN and CDR2 FVKESK come from the germline V gene. The CDR3 is 15 amino acids. Trimming cost V 5 bases and J 0 bases, with 14 bases left between them. CDR3 coding DNA: TGTGCCAGCAGCGATTGGGACACCCTCTCCTACGAGCAGTACTTC. Translated: CASSDWDTLSYEQYF.

This rearrangement joins TRBV2 to TRBJ1-5; D uncertain. V was cut by 8 bases and J by 1 base, with 9 bases left in between. This CDR3 is 13 amino acids long. CDR1 SNHLY and CDR2 FYNNEI come from the germline V gene. This CDR3 reads CASQEISNQPQHF. The CDR3 DNA sequence: TGTGCCAGCCAGGAAATAAGCAATCAGCCCCAGCATTTT. The full variable domain, with the rest looked up from reference TRBV2 and TRBJ1-5, is EPEVTQTPSHQVTQMGQEVILRCVPISNHLYFYWYRQILGQKVEFLVSFYNNEISEKSEIFDDQFSVERPDGSNFTLKIRSTKLEDSAMYFCASQEISNQPQHFGDGTRLSIL.

The sample holds a few counts of this clonotype. Compared with germline, one end of the junction differs, possibly owing to a read error. The V gene is TRBV13, the J gene TRBJ2-1; D might be TRBD1 (6 bases). This CDR3 has 13 residues. CDR1 PRHDT and CDR2 FYEKMQ come from the germline V gene (reference sequence). The CDR3 region is CASSLGTGPAGIF. In DNA, the CDR3 is TGTGCCAGCAGCTTAGGGACAGGACCAGCAGGCATCTTC.

This clonotype has just a few counts. The rearrangement uses TRBV9 and TRBJ1-2; tentative D call: TRBD1 (6 bases). Germline CDR1 is SGDLS and CDR2 is YYNGEE. V was cut by 4 bases and J by 2 bases, with 12 bases left in between. This CDR3 has 14 amino acids. CDR3 DNA sequence: TGTGCCAGCAGCCCCAGTACAGGGAACTATGGCTACACCTTC. As protein: CASSPSTGNYGYTF.